The clone carrying this TCR beta chain was seen ten or more times. CDR1 and CDR2 (germline): LGHDT, YNNKEL (reference sequence). This CDR3 contains 12 residues. J was trimmed by 11 bases and V by 1 base; bases with no gene match: 2. The data originate from a study of T cells in Graves' hyperthyroidism and ophthalmopathy. RNA transcripts provided the source from which TCR beta CDR3 regions were amplified. When the TCR CDR3 underwent first-round RT-PCR, the HTBI primer set was used. TCRdb re-called the multiplex PCR reads with MiXCR, one entry per CDR3 protein. The table has roughly 400,000 distinct CDR3 sequences, about an eighth seen once.

The gene calls are TRBV3-1 and TRBJ1-5, with 7 bases matching TRBD1. The receptor was isolated from a man in his fifties with Graves' ophthalmopathy. Sample: blood. The CDR3 loop is CASSQGQGAQHF. The CDR3 DNA is TGTGCCAGCAGCCAAGGACAGGGAGCCCAGCATTTT.